This T cell receptor beta chain was profiled in a study of T-cell reconstitution after alpha-beta-depleted transplantation in children. Turning to this clonotype: The antigen remains undetermined.

Study-wide results and limits: TCRbeta diversity was high at day 60 in some patients (a result of surviving recipient T cells and thymic progenitors). Several hundred expanded graft clones reportedly supplied alpha-beta T cells about two months after transplant. From newly produced T cells came most of the T-cell counts and diversity one year after transplant.

Per the germline V gene, CDR1 is SGHVS and CDR2 is FNYEAQ. This CDR3 has 16 residues. V gave up 4 bases and J gave up 5 bases; unmatched junction bases: 4. Unique molecular identifiers were incorporated into the prepared TCRbeta library. One entry per CDR3 protein results from TCRdb running MiXCR on the PCR reads. The sample includes 70,000 to 95,000 distinct CDR3 sequences, roughly a sixth of them seen just once. The chain carries TRBV7-6 and TRBJ2-3; TRBD2 agrees at 15 bases. This material consisted of PBMCs, mostly from graft donor cells, taken 180 days after TCRalphabeta/CD19-depleted stem cell transplant. The receptor's source is a male patient between 2 and 9 years old who had a stem cell transplant for acute lymphoblastic leukemia, so the T cells may come from the graft donor. The CDR3 region has the DNA TGTGCCAGCAGCTCGGGACTAGCGGGGGGCGGAGATACGCAGTATTTT. This gives the protein CASSSGLAGGGDTQYF.